This is a list of T cell receptor beta chains from one sample in a study of cytomegalovirus exposure and HLA in healthy donors. TCRdb's copy holds only in-frame clones and misses some; the assay was immunoSEQ multiplex PCR. The sample yields over 150,000 clones, roughly 80% seen once. The source material was PBMCs. The origin of the receptors is a man aged 25-40 years in good health and CMV-seronegative. The conserved cysteine and the conserved F or W are not part of the CDR3 here. Each record gives: V gene, J gene, CDR3 protein.

V gene: TRBV4-2
J gene: TRBJ2-1
CDR3 protein: ASSQETGTSDEQF

V gene: TRBV7-9
J gene: TRBJ1-1
CDR3 protein: ASSSPGQGVEAF

V gene: TRBV7-9
J gene: TRBJ1-5
CDR3 protein: ASSSTGGNQPQH

V gene: TRBV7-8
J gene: TRBJ2-1
CDR3 protein: ASSPGLGSREQF

V gene: TRBV5-4
J gene: TRBJ2-7
CDR3 protein: ASSQRTSGSYEQY

V gene: TRBV25-1
J gene: TRBJ2-3
CDR3 protein: ASRTGTDTQY

V gene: TRBV11-3
J gene: TRBJ2-3
CDR3 protein: ASSFGGQSVTDTQY

V gene: TRBV5-8
J gene: TRBJ2-1
CDR3 protein: ASSLEGGGGVVYEQF

V gene: TRBV28
J gene: TRBJ1-3
CDR3 protein: ASSAGVSGNTIY

V gene: TRBV6-5
J gene: TRBJ1-5
CDR3 protein: ASSYSGGRQPQH

V gene: TRBV18
J gene: TRBJ2-1
CDR3 protein: ASSPPGGIVNEQF

V gene: TRBV23-1
J gene: TRBJ2-7
CDR3 protein: ASRSPGGSYEQY

V gene: TRBV4-2
J gene: TRBJ2-1
CDR3 protein: ASSQEPGGGSYNEQF

V gene: TRBV7-8
J gene: TRBJ1-1
CDR3 protein: ASSLAWGLVGTEAF

V gene: TRBV30
J gene: TRBJ1-6
CDR3 protein: AWGEQGLNSPLH

V gene: TRBV5-1
J gene: NA
CDR3 protein: ASSLTGVSYEQY

V gene: TRBV19
J gene: TRBJ1-5
CDR3 protein: ASKEAGRNQPQH

V gene: TRBV27
J gene: TRBJ1-1
CDR3 protein: ASSLTSANAEAF

V gene: TRBV28
J gene: TRBJ1-2
CDR3 protein: ASNPTGTGYT

V gene: TRBV5-1
J gene: TRBJ1-2
CDR3 protein: ASSFSGTGNYGYT

V gene: TRBV11-2
J gene: TRBJ2-7
CDR3 protein: ASTTPSFGRDRAHEQY

V gene: TRBV28
J gene: TRBJ1-1
CDR3 protein: ASNDGDRIMNTEAF

V gene: TRBV5-1
J gene: TRBJ1-1
CDR3 protein: ASSLAQTAVMNTEAF

V gene: TRBV12-5
J gene: TRBJ2-1
CDR3 protein: ASVISPGYNEQF

V gene: TRBV7-3
J gene: TRBJ2-1
CDR3 protein: ASSETAGQGVNEQF

V gene: TRBV7-9
J gene: TRBJ1-1
CDR3 protein: ASSLVGGNTEAF

V gene: TRBV27
J gene: TRBJ2-7
CDR3 protein: ASSRQGPWEQY

V gene: TRBV5-1
J gene: TRBJ2-3
CDR3 protein: ASINGGDFTDTQY

V gene: TRBV9
J gene: TRBJ2-1
CDR3 protein: ASSVGLATGLNEQF

V gene: TRBV4-2
J gene: TRBJ1-4
CDR3 protein: ASSQGSGQGSEKLF

V gene: TRBV11-3
J gene: TRBJ2-1
CDR3 protein: ASSLAGGGIDEQF

V gene: TRBV14
J gene: TRBJ2-1
CDR3 protein: ASSQSPGVYEQF

V gene: TRBV28
J gene: TRBJ1-2
CDR3 protein: ASSLASGAGGYT

V gene: TRBV19
J gene: TRBJ1-1
CDR3 protein: ASSINRQGNTEAF

V gene: TRBV19
J gene: TRBJ2-1
CDR3 protein: ASSVRLNNEQF

V gene: TRBV7-3
J gene: TRBJ1-1
CDR3 protein: ASSGQGKGTEAF

V gene: TRBV10-1
J gene: TRBJ1-1
CDR3 protein: ASGDRGLAF

V gene: TRBV28
J gene: TRBJ2-7
CDR3 protein: ASSLTGPLVY

V gene: TRBV4-2
J gene: TRBJ2-2
CDR3 protein: ASSQGRNTGELF

V gene: TRBV6-5
J gene: TRBJ2-7
CDR3 protein: ASSYMGGPYEQY

V gene: TRBV6-5
J gene: TRBJ2-2
CDR3 protein: ASTDRGSGELF

V gene: TRBV6-1
J gene: TRBJ1-3
CDR3 protein: ASSTGEGNTIY

V gene: TRBV6-5
J gene: TRBJ2-1
CDR3 protein: ASSLNPPTYNEQF